A selection of T cell receptor beta chains follows, all from one sample in a study of cytomegalovirus exposure and HLA in healthy donors. Sequencing was performed with immunoSEQ multiplex PCR; in TCRdb, only in-frame clones are kept and a portion is missing. Among 250,000 to 400,000 clones, about 90% were seen once, and the ten largest hold over 1%. The sequenced sample consisted of PBMCs. Receptor source: a young woman in good health and CMV-seropositive. Each CDR3 is given with its conserved first and last residue. The D gene is left open where the match is weak. A row's size may be missing; if present it is once, few, many or a size class.

CDR3aa: CASSLGQGRINTEAFF
d_gene: TRBD1
abundance: NA
j_gene: TRBJ1-1
v_gene: TRBV28

CDR3aa: CAWSVSPTQAGGYNEQFF
d_gene: TRBD2
abundance: NA
j_gene: TRBJ2-1
v_gene: TRBV30

CDR3aa: CASTQTSREGYYNEQFF
d_gene: TRBD2
abundance: NA
j_gene: TRBJ2-1
v_gene: TRBV19

CDR3aa: CASSTAGGAGNQPQHF
d_gene: TRBD1
abundance: NA
j_gene: TRBJ1-5
v_gene: TRBV28

CDR3aa: CASRSRDRSTDTQYF
d_gene: TRBD1
abundance: once
j_gene: TRBJ2-3
v_gene: TRBV9

CDR3aa: CASSYGINEKLFF
d_gene: NA
abundance: NA
j_gene: TRBJ1-4
v_gene: TRBV6-5

CDR3aa: CASSQAEGTDTQYF
d_gene: NA
abundance: NA
j_gene: TRBJ2-3
v_gene: TRBV4-1

CDR3aa: CASSYRLAEYQETQYF
d_gene: TRBD2
abundance: once
j_gene: TRBJ2-5
v_gene: TRBV11-2

CDR3aa: CASSVRTGGTNGYTF
d_gene: TRBD1
abundance: NA
j_gene: TRBJ1-2
v_gene: TRBV7-2

CDR3aa: CTSGSGEETQYF
d_gene: NA
abundance: NA
j_gene: TRBJ2-5
v_gene: TRBV6-5

CDR3aa: CSVDGTETLNTEAFF
d_gene: NA
abundance: NA
j_gene: TRBJ1-1
v_gene: TRBV29-1

CDR3aa: CASSPSGRAGNEQFF
d_gene: TRBD2
abundance: once
j_gene: TRBJ2-1
v_gene: TRBV28

CDR3aa: CASSPGTSGTGELFF
d_gene: TRBD2
abundance: NA
j_gene: TRBJ2-2
v_gene: TRBV28

CDR3aa: CASSPVIGQPQHF
d_gene: NA
abundance: NA
j_gene: TRBJ1-5
v_gene: TRBV7-8

CDR3aa: CASLLGRRADTGELFF
d_gene: NA
abundance: NA
j_gene: TRBJ2-2
v_gene: TRBV2

CDR3aa: CASSGDGIRTEAFF
d_gene: NA
abundance: NA
j_gene: TRBJ1-1
v_gene: TRBV6-1

CDR3aa: CASSQERGLNTEAFF
d_gene: NA
abundance: NA
j_gene: TRBJ1-1
v_gene: TRBV2

CDR3aa: CSARSGEKLFF
d_gene: NA
abundance: NA
j_gene: TRBJ1-4
v_gene: TRBV20-1

CDR3aa: CASSQEGQAYEQYF
d_gene: TRBD1
abundance: NA
j_gene: TRBJ2-7
v_gene: TRBV14

CDR3aa: CASSLPGRQAFF
d_gene: NA
abundance: NA
j_gene: TRBJ1-1
v_gene: TRBV28

CDR3aa: CASNELQGQDGYTF
d_gene: TRBD1
abundance: NA
j_gene: TRBJ1-2
v_gene: TRBV6-1

CDR3aa: CASSVAGANYGYTF
d_gene: NA
abundance: NA
j_gene: TRBJ1-2
v_gene: TRBV25-1

CDR3aa: CARIGRTTNYGYTF
d_gene: NA
abundance: few
j_gene: TRBJ1-2
v_gene: TRBV5-3

CDR3aa: CASSFPSSSYEQYF
d_gene: NA
abundance: few
j_gene: TRBJ2-7
v_gene: TRBV7-9

CDR3aa: CASSGAVGTSSGEQYF
d_gene: TRBD2
abundance: NA
j_gene: TRBJ2-7
v_gene: TRBV2

CDR3aa: CASSFKDSFYEQYF
d_gene: NA
abundance: NA
j_gene: TRBJ2-7
v_gene: TRBV5-1

CDR3aa: CASSTPLDRVETQYF
d_gene: TRBD1
abundance: NA
j_gene: TRBJ2-5
v_gene: TRBV6-6

CDR3aa: CASSPRDTNTEAFF
d_gene: NA
abundance: NA
j_gene: TRBJ1-1
v_gene: TRBV9

CDR3aa: CASSFGQGDYGYTF
d_gene: NA
abundance: once
j_gene: TRBJ1-2
v_gene: TRBV27

CDR3aa: CASRGDRGFTEAFF
d_gene: TRBD1
abundance: NA
j_gene: TRBJ1-1
v_gene: TRBV27

CDR3aa: CASSSTGQVYNEQFF
d_gene: TRBD1
abundance: NA
j_gene: TRBJ2-1
v_gene: TRBV27

CDR3aa: CASSEGQYYGYTF
d_gene: TRBD1
abundance: few
j_gene: TRBJ1-2
v_gene: TRBV7-9

CDR3aa: CASSYPEVGWDTGELFF
d_gene: NA
abundance: NA
j_gene: TRBJ2-2
v_gene: TRBV5-4

CDR3aa: CASSLFLEETQYF
d_gene: NA
abundance: NA
j_gene: TRBJ2-5
v_gene: TRBV27

CDR3aa: CASSLEASTDTQYF
d_gene: NA
abundance: once
j_gene: TRBJ2-3
v_gene: TRBV13

CDR3aa: CASSPGGGNTGELFF
d_gene: NA
abundance: few
j_gene: TRBJ2-2
v_gene: TRBV5-4